Following are 13 T cell receptor beta chains from one sample sequenced in a study of beta chain features in type 1 diabetes. Study-wide findings and caveats: TCRB CDR3s were moderately but significantly shorter in Type 1 diabetes patients in all four CD4+ subsets.

Their antigen targets remain unknown. The investigators reverse transcribed all of the isolated RNA, so they sequenced expressed TCRB transcripts. The table came from immunoSEQ multiplex PCR; TCRdb's copy has only in-frame clones and leaves some out. The table records under 130,000 clones, roughly 28% of them present only once. Sequencing was carried out using central memory CD4+ T cells from blood. The source is a young woman with type 1 diabetes.

The rearrangement uses TRBV5-4 and TRBJ1-4; 7 bases map to TRBD1. CDR3 length: 15 residues. The junction had 11 bases not matched to a gene; V was cut back by 4 bases and J by 8 bases. CDR1 is SGHNT and CDR2 is YYREEE in the germline V gene (reference sequence). CDR3 sequence (DNA): TGTGCCAGCAGCGTATCAGGGGGGCCAACCGAAAAACTGTTTTTT. Protein: CASSVSGGPTEKLFF. Based on the CDR3 plus reference TRBV5-4 and TRBJ1-4, the full variable domain is ETGVTQSPTHLIKTRGQQVTLRCSSQSGHNTVSWYQQALGQGPQFIFQYYREEENGRGNFPPRFSGLQFPNYSSELNVNALELDDSALYLCASSVSGGPTEKLFFGSGTQLSVL.

The V and J genes are TRBV28 and TRBJ2-1; D not resolved. This CDR3 is 15 amino acids long. V shed 3 bases and J shed 0 bases, with 9 bases lying between them. The germline V gene has CDR1 MDHEN and CDR2 SYDVKM. As DNA, the CDR3 is TGTGCCAGCAGTTTCGGCAGCGTCTCCTACAATGAGCAGTTCTTC. It translates to CASSFGSVSYNEQFF.

This chain joins TRBV9 and TRBJ2-1; TRBD2 might be the D (5 bases). Trimming took 3 bases from V and 15 from J, leaving 22 bases between them. This CDR3 has 14 residues. Germline values: CDR1 SGDLS, CDR2 YYNGEE. CDR3 sequence: CASSAPGSVGSTFF. The CDR3 coding sequence is TGTGCCAGCAGCGCCCCTGGCAGTGTTGGGAGTACGTTCTTC.

This clone was detected a few times. J is TRBJ1-2 and V is TRBV25-1; possible D gene TRBD1, 6 bases. The germline gives CDR1 MGHDK, CDR2 SYGVNS. CDR3 size: 14 residues. Trimming pared 3 bases from V and 2 bases from J, leaving 10 bases between. Here the CDR3 DNA reads TGTGCCAGCAGTGAGACAGGCTGGAACTATGGCTACACCTTC. Amino acids: CASSETGWNYGYTF.

J is TRBJ2-1 and V is TRBV6-5, with no clear D. Trimming removed 5 bases at V and 10 bases at J, with 9 bases between. Germline V CDR1 and CDR2: MNHEY, SVGAGI. This CDR3 comprises 11 residues. As DNA, the CDR3 is TGTGCCAGCAGTAATGGGCCAGAGCAGTTCTTC. Its protein product is CASSNGPEQFF.

CDR3 coding DNA: TGTGCCAGCAGCTATAGCGTCGGCTACACCTTC. Translating it yields CASSYSVGYTF. The chain uses TRBV2 and TRBJ1-2; D is undetermined. Germline CDR1 and CDR2: SNHLY and FYNNEI. The CDR3 runs 11 residues. Between the trimmed V and J ends, which lost 6 bases and 8 bases, there was a span of 10 bases.

CDR3 nucleotide sequence: TGTGCCAGCAGCGCTGGGGGACTAGGATATACGCAGTATTTT. This sequence encodes CASSAGGLGYTQYF. The chain has TRBV9 and TRBJ2-3, with 8 nucleotides matching TRBD2. With 3 bases clipped from V and 7 bases from J, the junction kept 7 bases outside the gene matches. Germline loops: CDR1 SGDLS, CDR2 YYNGEE. The CDR3 extends over 14 amino acids.

This clone has more than one count but fewer than ten. The chain joins TRBV9 to TRBJ2-3, with 7 bases fitting TRBD2. The CDR3 totals 16 residues. With 2 bases clipped from V and 4 bases from J, the junction kept 10 bases outside the gene matches. Per germline, CDR1 SGDLS and CDR2 YYNGEE. The CDR3 bases are TGTGCCAGCAGCGTTCGGACGGGGGGTGGCGCAGATACGCAGTATTTT. Its protein is CASSVRTGGGADTQYF.

The V gene is TRBV4-1, the J gene TRBJ2-3; TRBD2 is a possible D gene (7 bases). The CDR3 runs 21 residues. CDR1 is MGHRA and CDR2 is YSYEKL in the germline V gene. V lost 0 bases and J lost 2, with 27 bases in between. CDR3 DNA sequence: TGCGCCAGCAGCCAAGATTTAGGGTGGGGCGGGAGTTGGGACAACACAGATACGCAGTATTTT. Translated: CASSQDLGWGGSWDNTDTQYF.

This clone was counted between two and nine times. The rearrangement links TRBV10-1 to TRBJ2-3; maybe TRBD1 (5 bases). Germline-derived CDR1 and CDR2 are WNHNN and SYGVQD (reference sequence). V was pared by 2 bases and J by 4 bases, with 10 bases between. This CDR3 has 14 amino acids. The CDR3 DNA reads TGCGCCAGCAGTGAGGAAGGGGTGGCAGATACGCAGTATTTT. Its translation is CASSEEGVADTQYF.

This rearrangement joins TRBV4-3 to TRBJ1-1; 9 bases match TRBD1. With 2 bases clipped from V and 0 bases from J, the junction kept 10 bases outside the gene matches. Per the germline V gene, CDR1 is LGHNA and CDR2 is YSLEER. CDR3 length: 18 residues. CDR3 DNA: TGCGCCAGCAGCCAACACGGGACAGGGCAGGGGGTGAACACTGAAGCTTTCTTT. Protein product: CASSQHGTGQGVNTEAFF.

The V call is TRBV7-9, the J call TRBJ2-3; tentatively, D is TRBD2 (5 bases). There are 17 residues in the CDR3. V lost 4 bases to trimming and J lost 3 bases, with 20 bases between them. Germline V gene lookup returns CDR1 SEHNR and CDR2 FQNEAQ (reference sequence). CDR3 sequence: CASSSPGGSVRTDTQYF. The CDR3 DNA reads as TGTGCCAGCAGCTCTCCTGGCGGTAGCGTAAGGACAGATACGCAGTATTTT. The complete variable domain, with remaining parts taken from reference TRBV7-9 and TRBJ2-3, reads DTGVSQNPRHKITKRGQNVTFRCDPISEHNRLYWYRQTLGQGPEFLTYFQNEAQLEKSRLLSDRFSAERPKGSFSTLEIQRTEQGDSAMYLCASSSPGGSVRTDTQYFGPGTRLTVL.

The CDR3 here is CASSLASGSTGGAFF. The DNA for the CDR3 is TGTGCCAGCAGCTTAGCCTCAGGCTCAACCGGCGGGGCTTTCTTT. The chain couples TRBV7-9 to TRBJ1-1; D ambiguous. V lost 0 bases, J lost 11 bases, and 19 bases lay in between. Germline loops: CDR1 SEHNR, CDR2 FQNEAQ (reference sequence). This CDR3 is 15 amino acids long.